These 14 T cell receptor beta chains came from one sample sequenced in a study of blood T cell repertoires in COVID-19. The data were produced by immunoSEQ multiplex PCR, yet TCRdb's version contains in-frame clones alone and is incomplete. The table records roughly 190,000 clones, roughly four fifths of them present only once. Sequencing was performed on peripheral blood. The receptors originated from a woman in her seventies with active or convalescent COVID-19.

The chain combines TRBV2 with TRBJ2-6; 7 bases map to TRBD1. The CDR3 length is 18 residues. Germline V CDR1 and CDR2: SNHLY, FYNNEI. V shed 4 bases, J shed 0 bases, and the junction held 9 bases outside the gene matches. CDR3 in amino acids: CASSGPRQGHSGANVLTF. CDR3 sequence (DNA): TGTGCCAGCAGTGGCCCCAGACAGGGCCACTCTGGGGCCAACGTCCTGACTTTC. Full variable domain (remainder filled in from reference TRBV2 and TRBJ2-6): EPEVTQTPSHQVTQMGQEVILRCVPISNHLYFYWYRQILGQKVEFLVSFYNNEISEKSEIFDDQFSVERPDGSNFTLKIRSTKLEDSAMYFCASSGPRQGHSGANVLTFGAGSRLTVL.

CDR3 DNA sequence: TGCGCCAGTCAAAACAGGGGTAACACTGAAGCTTTCTTT. It codes for CASQNRGNTEAFF. This rearrangement joins TRBV5-1 to TRBJ1-1, with 7 bases fitting TRBD1. Germline loops: CDR1 SGHRS, CDR2 YFSETQ. CDR3 length: 13 residues. V was clipped by 8 bases and J by 2 bases; unmatched bases: 6.

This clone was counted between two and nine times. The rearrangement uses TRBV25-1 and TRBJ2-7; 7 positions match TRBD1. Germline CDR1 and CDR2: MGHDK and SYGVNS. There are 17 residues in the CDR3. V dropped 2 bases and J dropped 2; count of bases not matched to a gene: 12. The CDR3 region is CASSEGTQGDHPYEQYF. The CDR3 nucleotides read TGTGCCAGCAGTGAAGGAACCCAGGGGGATCATCCCTACGAGCAGTACTTC.

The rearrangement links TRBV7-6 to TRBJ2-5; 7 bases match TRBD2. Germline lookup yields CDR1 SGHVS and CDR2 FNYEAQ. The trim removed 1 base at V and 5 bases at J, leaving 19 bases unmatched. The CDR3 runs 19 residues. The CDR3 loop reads CASSLETYLAGPRRETQYF. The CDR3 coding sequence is TGTGCCAGCAGCTTAGAAACCTACTTAGCGGGCCCCCGGAGGGAGACCCAGTACTTC.

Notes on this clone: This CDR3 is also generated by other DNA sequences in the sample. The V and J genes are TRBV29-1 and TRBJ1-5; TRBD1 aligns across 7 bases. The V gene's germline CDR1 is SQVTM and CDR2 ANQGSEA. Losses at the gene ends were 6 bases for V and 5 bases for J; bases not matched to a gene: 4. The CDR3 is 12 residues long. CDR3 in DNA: TGCAGCGTGCGACAGGGCGATCAGCCCCAGCATTTT. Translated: CSVRQGDQPQHF.

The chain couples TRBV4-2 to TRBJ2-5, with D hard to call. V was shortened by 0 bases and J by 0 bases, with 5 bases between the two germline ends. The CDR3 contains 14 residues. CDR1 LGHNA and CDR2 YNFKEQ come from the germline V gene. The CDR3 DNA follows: TGTGCCAGCAGCCAAGAGGAGTACCAAGAGACCCAGTACTTC. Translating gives CASSQEEYQETQYF.

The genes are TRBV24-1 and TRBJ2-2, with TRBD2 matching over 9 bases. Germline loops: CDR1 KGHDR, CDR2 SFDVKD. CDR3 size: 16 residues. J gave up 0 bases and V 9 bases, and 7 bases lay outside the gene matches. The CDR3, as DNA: TGTGCCACCGCACCAAGCGGGAGGACGAACACCGGGGAGCTGTTTTTT. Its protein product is CATAPSGRTNTGELFF.

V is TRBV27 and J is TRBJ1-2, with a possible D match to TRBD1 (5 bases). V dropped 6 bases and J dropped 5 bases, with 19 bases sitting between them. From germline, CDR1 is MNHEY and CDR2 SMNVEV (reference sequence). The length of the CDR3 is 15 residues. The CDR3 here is CASRRTGTQVYGYTF. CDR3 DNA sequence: TGTGCCAGCAGGCGGACCGGGACTCAGGTTTATGGCTACACCTTC.

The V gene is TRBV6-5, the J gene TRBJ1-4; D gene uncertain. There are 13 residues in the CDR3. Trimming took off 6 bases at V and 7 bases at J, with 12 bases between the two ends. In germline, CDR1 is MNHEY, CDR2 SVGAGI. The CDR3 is CASSGREGEKLFF. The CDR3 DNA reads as TGTGCCAGCAGCGGGAGAGAGGGTGAAAAACTGTTTTTT.

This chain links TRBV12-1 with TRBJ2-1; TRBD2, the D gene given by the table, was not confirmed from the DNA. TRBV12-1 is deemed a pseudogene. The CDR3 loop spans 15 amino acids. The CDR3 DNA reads TGTGCCAGCAGCCCCCAGGGACTAGCTAGCAATGAGCAGTTCTTC. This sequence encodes CASSPQGLASNEQFF.

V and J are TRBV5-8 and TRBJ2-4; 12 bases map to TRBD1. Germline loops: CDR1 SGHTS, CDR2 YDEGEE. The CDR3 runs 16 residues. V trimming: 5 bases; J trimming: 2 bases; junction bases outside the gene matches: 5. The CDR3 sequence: CASRRGQGASKNIQYF. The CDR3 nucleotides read TGTGCCAGCAGGAGGGGACAGGGGGCTTCCAAAAACATTCAGTACTTC.

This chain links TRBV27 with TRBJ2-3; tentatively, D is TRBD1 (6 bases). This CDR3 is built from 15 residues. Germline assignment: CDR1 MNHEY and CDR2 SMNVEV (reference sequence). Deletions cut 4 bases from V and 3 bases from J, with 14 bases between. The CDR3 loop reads CASSSPQGQTDTQYF. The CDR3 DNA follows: TGTGCCAGCAGTTCCCCCCAGGGGCAGACAGATACGCAGTATTTT.

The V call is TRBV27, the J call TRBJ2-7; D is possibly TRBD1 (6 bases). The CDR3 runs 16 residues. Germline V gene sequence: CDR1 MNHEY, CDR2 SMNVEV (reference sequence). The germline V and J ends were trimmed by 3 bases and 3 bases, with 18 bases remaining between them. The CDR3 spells CASSFPPSLGGYEQYF. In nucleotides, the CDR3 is TGTGCCAGCAGTTTCCCACCCTCCCTAGGGGGCTACGAGCAGTACTTC.

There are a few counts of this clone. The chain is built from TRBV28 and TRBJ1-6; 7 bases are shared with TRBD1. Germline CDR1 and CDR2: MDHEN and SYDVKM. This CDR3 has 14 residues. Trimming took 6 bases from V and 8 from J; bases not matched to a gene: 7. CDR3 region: CASSQGQWDSPLHF. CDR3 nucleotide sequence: TGTGCCAGCAGCCAGGGACAGTGGGATTCACCCCTCCACTTT.